This TCR beta chain derives from a study of CD8+CD57+ T cells in acquired aplastic anemia. Broader study findings: Roughly 30 sequences, all CD8+ CDR3, were shared between patients and controls. Patients showed no significant difference from controls in CD8+ Simpson's diversity.

Before being chosen for sequencing, patients had shown CD8+CD57+ cell expansion by flow cytometry. Patients uniformly had severe acquired aplastic anemia. The CDR3 extends over 14 amino acids. V lost 2 bases to trimming and J lost 5 bases, with 12 bases between them. Germline V gene sequence: CDR1 LNHNV, CDR2 YYDKDF (reference sequence). Genomic DNA served as template for TCR beta VDJ and CDR3 profiling. From the reads, TCRdb called clonotypes with MiXCR, one entry per CDR3 protein. The sample records 270,000 or so distinct CDR3 sequences, around 82% being singletons. This clonotype was picked up a small number of times. What it binds is unknown.

The V and J genes are TRBV15 and TRBJ1-1; the D is unclear. This clonotype originated in a human donor with aplastic anemia. Sequencing was carried out using sorted CD4+, CD8+, or CD8+CD57+ T cells (not recorded which) from PBMCs. CDR3 sequence: CATSRTGDQTEAFF. The CDR3 DNA follows: TGTGCCACCAGCAGAACCGGTGATCAGACTGAAGCTTTCTTT.